This T cell receptor (beta chain) emerged from a study of blood T cells in healthy people across ages. Study-wide findings and caveats: Considered underestimates were the diversity estimates obtained from one million T cells.

On this clonotype: Its antigen is not known.

The authors ran a second PCR of 7 to 11 cycles using a sample-barcoded 5' primer and a J-beta primer mix. TCRdb reanalysed the 5' RACE reads using MiXCR and keeps one entry per CDR3 protein. The data show under 2,000,000 distinct CDR3 sequences, with around half seen just once and 2.1% held by the top ten. The sample was blood. This TCR derives from a middle-aged woman in good health.

The CDR3 DNA sequence: TGCAGTGCTAGAGTCGGCAGGGTTCTACCTGGGGCCAACGTCCTGACTTTC. It translates to CSARVGRVLPGANVLTF. The rearrangement uses TRBV20-1 and TRBJ2-6, with D perhaps TRBD1 (5 bases). Germline assignment: CDR1 DFQATT and CDR2 SNEGSKA (reference sequence). The CDR3 covers 17 residues. Trimming took 1 base from V and 2 from J, leaving 15 bases between them.